The following is a T cell receptor (beta chain) sequence with its context. TCRdb's table, derived via immunoSEQ multiplex PCR, lists solely in-frame clones and lacks some. The sample lists some 200,000 clones; 86% were seen once. These data are taken from a study of blood T cell repertoires in COVID-19. The ends were cut back, 3 bases at V and 1 base at J, with 7 bases in the middle. The germline gives CDR1 MNHEY, CDR2 SMNVEV (reference sequence). The CDR3 is made up of 14 amino acids. The TCR was taken from a man between 65 and 79 years old with acute or convalescent COVID-19. Input material: peripheral blood. The J gene is TRBJ1-3, the V gene TRBV27; D unresolved. CDR3 in amino acids: CASSFGESGNTIYF. CDR3 bases: TGTGCCAGCAGTTTCGGGGAGTCTGGAAACACCATATATTTT.